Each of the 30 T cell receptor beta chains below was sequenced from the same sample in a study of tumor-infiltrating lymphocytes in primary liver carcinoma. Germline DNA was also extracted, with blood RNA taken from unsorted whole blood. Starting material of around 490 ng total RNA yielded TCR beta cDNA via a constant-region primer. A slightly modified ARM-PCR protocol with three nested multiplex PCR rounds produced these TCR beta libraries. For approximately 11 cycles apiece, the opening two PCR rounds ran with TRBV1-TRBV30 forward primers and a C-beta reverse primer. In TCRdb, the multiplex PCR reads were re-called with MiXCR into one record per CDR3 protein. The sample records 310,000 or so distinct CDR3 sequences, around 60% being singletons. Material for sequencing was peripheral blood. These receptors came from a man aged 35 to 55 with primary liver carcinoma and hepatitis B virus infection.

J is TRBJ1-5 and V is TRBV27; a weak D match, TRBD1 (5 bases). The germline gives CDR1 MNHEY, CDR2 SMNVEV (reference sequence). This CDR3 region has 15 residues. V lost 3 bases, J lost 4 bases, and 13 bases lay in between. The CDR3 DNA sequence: TGTGCCAGCAGTTTCTGGGGGAGAGCTAATCAGCCCCAGCATTTT. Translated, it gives CASSFWGRANQPQHF.

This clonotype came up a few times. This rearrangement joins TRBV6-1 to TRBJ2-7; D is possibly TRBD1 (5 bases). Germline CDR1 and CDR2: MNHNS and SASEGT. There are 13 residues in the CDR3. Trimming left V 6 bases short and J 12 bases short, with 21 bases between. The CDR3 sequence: CASRSRQLLVAYF. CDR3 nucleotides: TGTGCCAGCAGAAGCCGACAGTTACTCGTGGCGTACTTC.

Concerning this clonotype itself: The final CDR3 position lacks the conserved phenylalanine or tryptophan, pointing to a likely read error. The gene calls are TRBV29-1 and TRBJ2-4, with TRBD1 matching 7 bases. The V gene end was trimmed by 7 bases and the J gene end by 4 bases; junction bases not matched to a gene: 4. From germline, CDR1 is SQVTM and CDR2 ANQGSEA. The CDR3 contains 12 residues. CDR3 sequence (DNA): TGCAGCGGTGGACAGGAAAAAAACATTCAGTACATC. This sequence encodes CSGGQEKNIQYI.

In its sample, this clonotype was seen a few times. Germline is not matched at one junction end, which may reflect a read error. This CDR3 is CASSQELAGRTGTQCF. For the CDR3, the DNA is TGCGCCAGCAGCCAAGAACTAGCGGGGAGGACAGGTACGCAGTGTTTT. The chain joins TRBV11-2 to TRBJ2-3, with 10 bases fitting TRBD2. CDR3 length: 16 residues. CDR1 is SGHAT, CDR2 FQNNGV, per germline.

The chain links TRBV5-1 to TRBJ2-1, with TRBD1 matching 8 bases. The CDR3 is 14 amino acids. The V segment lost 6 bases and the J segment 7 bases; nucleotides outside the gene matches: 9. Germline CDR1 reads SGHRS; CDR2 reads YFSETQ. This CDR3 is CASNVTQGANEQFF. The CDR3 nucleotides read TGCGCCAGCAACGTTACTCAGGGGGCAAATGAGCAGTTCTTC.

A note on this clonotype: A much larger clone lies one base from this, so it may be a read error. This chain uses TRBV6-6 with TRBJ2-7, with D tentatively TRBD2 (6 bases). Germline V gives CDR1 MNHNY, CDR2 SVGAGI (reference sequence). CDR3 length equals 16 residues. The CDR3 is CSSSYIGGLSSYEQYF. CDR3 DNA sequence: TGTTCCAGCAGTTACATTGGAGGGCTCAGCTCCTACGAGCAGTACTTC.

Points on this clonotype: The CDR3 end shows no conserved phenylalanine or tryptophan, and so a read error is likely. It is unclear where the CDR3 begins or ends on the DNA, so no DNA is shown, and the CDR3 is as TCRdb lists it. The CDR3: CASSQISGDSYEQYL. J is TRBJ2-7 and V is TRBV6-5; the D call in the table, TRBD1, was not verified against the DNA. Germline CDR1 is MNHEY and CDR2 is SVGAGI. The CDR3 length equals 15 residues, ends included.

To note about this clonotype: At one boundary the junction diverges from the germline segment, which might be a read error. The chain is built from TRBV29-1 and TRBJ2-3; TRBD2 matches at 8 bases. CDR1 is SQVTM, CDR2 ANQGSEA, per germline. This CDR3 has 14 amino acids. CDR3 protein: CRGGLAGRTDTQYF. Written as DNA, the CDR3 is TGCAGAGGTGGACTAGCAGGAAGGACAGATACTCAGTATTTT.

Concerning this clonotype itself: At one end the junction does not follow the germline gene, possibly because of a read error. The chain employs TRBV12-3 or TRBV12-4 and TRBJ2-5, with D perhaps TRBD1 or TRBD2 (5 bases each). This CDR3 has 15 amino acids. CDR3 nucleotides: TGTGCCAGTAGTTTGTCCGGGGCTCCGACGGAGACCCAGTACTTC. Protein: CASSLSGAPTETQYF.

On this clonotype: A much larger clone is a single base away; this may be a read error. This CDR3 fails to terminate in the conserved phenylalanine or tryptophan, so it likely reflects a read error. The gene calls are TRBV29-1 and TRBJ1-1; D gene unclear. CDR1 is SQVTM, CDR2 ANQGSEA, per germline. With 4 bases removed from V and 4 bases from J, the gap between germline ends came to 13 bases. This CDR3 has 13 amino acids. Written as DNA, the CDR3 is TGCAGCGTTGCCCTTACGGAAGGCACTGAAGCTTTCCTT. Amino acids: CSVALTEGTEAFL.

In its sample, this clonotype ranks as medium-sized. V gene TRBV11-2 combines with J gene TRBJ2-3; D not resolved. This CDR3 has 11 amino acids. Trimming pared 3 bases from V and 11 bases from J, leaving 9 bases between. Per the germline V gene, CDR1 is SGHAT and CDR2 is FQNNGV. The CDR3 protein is CASSLELEQYF. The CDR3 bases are TGTGCCAGCAGCTTGGAATTGGAGCAGTATTTT.

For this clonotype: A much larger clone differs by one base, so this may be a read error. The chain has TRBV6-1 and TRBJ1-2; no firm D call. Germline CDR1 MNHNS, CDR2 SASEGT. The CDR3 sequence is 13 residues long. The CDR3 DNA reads TGTGCCAGCAGTGAACGGGTGTCTAATGGCTACATCTTC. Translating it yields CASSERVSNGYIF.

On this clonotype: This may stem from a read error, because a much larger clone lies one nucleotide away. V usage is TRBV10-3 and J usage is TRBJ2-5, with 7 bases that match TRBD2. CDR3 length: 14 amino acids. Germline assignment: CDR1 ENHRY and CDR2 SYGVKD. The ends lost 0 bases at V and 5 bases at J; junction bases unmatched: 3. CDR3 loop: CAISESGGSETQYF. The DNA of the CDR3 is TGTGCCATCAGTGAGTCGGGAGGGTCGGAGACCCAGTACTTC.

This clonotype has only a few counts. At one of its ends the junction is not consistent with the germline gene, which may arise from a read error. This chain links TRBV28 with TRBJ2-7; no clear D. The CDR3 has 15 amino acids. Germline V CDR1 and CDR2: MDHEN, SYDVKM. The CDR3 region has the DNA TGTGACAGCAGCCGTGCTGGTACATCCTCCTACGAGCAGTACTTC. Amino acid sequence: CDSSRAGTSSYEQYF.

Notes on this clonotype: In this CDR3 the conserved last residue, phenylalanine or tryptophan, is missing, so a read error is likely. DNA of the CDR3: TGCGCCAGCAGCTTGCTAGCTGGGGGCGGTAGAAATGAGCAGTTCTCC. This gives the protein CASSLLAGGGRNEQFS. V is TRBV5-1 and J is TRBJ2-1; D perhaps matches TRBD1 (6 bases). V was trimmed by 1 base and J by 7 bases, leaving 18 bases between them. This CDR3 has 16 residues. Germline-derived CDR1 and CDR2 are SGHRS and YFSETQ.

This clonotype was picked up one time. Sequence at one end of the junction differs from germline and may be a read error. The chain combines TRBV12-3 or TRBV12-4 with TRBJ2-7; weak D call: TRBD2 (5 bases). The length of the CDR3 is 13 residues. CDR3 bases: TGTGGCAGCACTCCGCGACGGGATACGAAACAGTACTTC. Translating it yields CGSTPRRDTKQYF.

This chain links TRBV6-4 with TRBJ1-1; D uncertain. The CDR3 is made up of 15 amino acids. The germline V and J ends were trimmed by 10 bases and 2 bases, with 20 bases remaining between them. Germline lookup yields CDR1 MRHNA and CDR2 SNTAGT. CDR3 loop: CANNKNPGSNTEAFF. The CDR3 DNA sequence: TGTGCCAACAATAAGAATCCGGGGAGTAACACTGAAGCTTTCTTT.

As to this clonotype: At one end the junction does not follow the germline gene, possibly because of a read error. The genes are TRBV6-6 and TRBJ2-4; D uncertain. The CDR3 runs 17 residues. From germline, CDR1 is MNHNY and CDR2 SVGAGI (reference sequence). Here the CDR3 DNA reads TGTACCAGCAGTTACTCGGGTGGCGCTACAGCCAAAAACATTCAGTACTTC. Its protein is CTSSYSGGATAKNIQYF.

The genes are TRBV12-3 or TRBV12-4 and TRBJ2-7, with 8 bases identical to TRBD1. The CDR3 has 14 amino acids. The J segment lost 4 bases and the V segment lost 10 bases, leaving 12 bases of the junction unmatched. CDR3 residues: CANSPRTGTYEQYF. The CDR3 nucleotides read TGTGCCAACAGCCCCCGGACAGGGACTTACGAGCAGTACTTC.

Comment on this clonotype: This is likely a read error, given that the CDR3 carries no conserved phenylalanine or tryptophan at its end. The CDR3 loop reads CASSQAPYGDIQYL. The CDR3 DNA reads as TGCGCCAGCAGTCAAGCGCCCTATGGGGACATTCAGTACTTG. The V and J genes are TRBV4-3 and TRBJ2-4; unclear D gene. The CDR3 is 14 residues long. Germline CDR1 LGHNA, CDR2 YSLEER.

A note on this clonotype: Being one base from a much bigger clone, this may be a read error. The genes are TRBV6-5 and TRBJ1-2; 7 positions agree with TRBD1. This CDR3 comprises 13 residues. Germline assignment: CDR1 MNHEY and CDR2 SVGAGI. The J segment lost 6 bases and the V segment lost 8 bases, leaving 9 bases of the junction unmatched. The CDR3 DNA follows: TGTGCCAGCGTATCGAGACAGGGTCATGGCTACACCTTC. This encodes CASVSRQGHGYTF.

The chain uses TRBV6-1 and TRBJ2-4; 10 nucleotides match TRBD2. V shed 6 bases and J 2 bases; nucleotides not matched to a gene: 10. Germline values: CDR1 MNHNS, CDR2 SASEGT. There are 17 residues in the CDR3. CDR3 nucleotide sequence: TGTGCCAGCAGGCGGCTAGCGGGAGAGGTAACCAAAAACATTCAGTACTTC. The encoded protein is CASRRLAGEVTKNIQYF.

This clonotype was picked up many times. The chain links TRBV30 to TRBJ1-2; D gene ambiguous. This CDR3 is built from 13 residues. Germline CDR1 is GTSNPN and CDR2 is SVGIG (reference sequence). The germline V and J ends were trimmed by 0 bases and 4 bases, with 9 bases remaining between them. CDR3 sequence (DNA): TGTGCCTGGAGTGTAACGCCCAGCTATGGCTACACCTTC. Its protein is CAWSVTPSYGYTF.

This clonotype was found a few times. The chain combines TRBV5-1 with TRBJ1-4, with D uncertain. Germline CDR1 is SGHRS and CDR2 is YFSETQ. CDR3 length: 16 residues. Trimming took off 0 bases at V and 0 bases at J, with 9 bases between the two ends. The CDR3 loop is CASSLGQLATNEKLFF. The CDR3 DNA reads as TGCGCCAGCAGCTTGGGGCAGCTTGCAACTAATGAAAAACTGTTTTTT.

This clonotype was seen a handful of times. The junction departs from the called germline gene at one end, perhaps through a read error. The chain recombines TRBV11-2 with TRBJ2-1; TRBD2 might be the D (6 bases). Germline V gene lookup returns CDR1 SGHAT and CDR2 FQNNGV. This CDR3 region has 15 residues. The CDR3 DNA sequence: TGTGCCAGCACCAGGGACTCGATAACCTATAATGAGCAGTTCTTC. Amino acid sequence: CASTRDSITYNEQFF.

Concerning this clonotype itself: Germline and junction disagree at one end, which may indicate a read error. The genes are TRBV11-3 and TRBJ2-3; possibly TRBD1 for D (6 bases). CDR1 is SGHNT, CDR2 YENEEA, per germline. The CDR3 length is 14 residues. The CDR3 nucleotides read TGTGCCACCAGCTTAAGCAGGGGCATAGATACGCAGTATTTT. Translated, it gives CATSLSRGIDTQYF.

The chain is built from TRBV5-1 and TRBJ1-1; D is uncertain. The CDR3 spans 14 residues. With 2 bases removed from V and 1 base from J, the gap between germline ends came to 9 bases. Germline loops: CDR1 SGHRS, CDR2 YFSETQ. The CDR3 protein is CASSFGRANTEAFF. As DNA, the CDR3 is TGCGCCAGCAGCTTCGGGAGGGCGAACACTGAAGCTTTCTTT.

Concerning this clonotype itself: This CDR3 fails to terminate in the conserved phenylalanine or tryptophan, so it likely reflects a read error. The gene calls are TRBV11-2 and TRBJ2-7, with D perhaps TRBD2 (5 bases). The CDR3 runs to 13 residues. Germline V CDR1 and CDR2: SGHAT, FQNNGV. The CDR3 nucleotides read TGTGTCAGCAGCTTAGCGTACAGCTACGAGCAGTACTTA. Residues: CVSSLAYSYEQYL.

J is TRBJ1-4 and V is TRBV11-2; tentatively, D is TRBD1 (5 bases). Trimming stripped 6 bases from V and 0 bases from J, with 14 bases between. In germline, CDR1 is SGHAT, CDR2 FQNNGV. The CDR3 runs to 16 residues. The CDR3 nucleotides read TGTGCCAGCAGGCGGACAACTCCCGCAACTAATGAAAAACTGTTTTTT. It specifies CASRRTTPATNEKLFF.

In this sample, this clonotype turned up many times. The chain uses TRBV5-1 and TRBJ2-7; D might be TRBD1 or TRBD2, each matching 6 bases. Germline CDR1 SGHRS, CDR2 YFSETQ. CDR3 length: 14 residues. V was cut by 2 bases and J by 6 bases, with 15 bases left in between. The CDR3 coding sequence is TGCGCCAGCAGCTTCCTCTCGGGGGCCCCCGAGCAGTACTTC. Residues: CASSFLSGAPEQYF.